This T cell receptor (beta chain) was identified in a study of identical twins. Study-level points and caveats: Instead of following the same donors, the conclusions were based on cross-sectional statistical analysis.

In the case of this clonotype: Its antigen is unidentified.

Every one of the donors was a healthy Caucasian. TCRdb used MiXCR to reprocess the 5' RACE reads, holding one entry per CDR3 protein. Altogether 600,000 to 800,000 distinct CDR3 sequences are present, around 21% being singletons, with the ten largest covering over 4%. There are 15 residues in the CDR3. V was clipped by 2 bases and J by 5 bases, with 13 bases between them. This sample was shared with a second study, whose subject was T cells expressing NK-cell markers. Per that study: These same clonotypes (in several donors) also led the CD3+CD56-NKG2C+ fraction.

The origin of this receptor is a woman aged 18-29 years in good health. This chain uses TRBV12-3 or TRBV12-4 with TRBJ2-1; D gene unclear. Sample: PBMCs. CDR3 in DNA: TGTGCCAGCAGTTTAATGTGGGGTACCGACAATGAGCAGTTCTTC. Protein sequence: CASSLMWGTDNEQFF.